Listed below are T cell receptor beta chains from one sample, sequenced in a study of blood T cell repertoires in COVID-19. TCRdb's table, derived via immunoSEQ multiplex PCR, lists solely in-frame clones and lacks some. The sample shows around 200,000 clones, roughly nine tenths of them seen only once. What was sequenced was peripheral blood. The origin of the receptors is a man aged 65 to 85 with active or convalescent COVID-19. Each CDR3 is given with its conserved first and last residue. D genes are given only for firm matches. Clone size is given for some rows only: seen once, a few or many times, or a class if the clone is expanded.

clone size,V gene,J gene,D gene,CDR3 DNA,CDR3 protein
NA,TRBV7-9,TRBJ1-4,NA,TGTGCCAGCAGCTTAGACCCTGGGGCTCGTGAAAAACTGTTTTTT,CASSLDPGAREKLFF
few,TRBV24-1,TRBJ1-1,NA,TGTGCCACCAGTGATGCCCCCACCACTGGGAACACTGAAGCTTTCTTT,CATSDAPTTGNTEAFF
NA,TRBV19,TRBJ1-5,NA,TGTGCCAGTGGGAGGGGGGTGGCGAGCAATCAGCCCCAGCATTTT,CASGRGVASNQPQHF
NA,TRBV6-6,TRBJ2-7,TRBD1,TGTGCCAGCGGACAGGGGTCCTACGAGCAGTACTTC,CASGQGSYEQYF
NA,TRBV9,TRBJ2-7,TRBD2,TGTGCCAGCAGCGTAGCACTAGCGGGACCCTACGAGCAGTACTTC,CASSVALAGPYEQYF
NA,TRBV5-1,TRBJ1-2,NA,TGCGCCAGCAGCTTGGGGACACAGGTCTATGGCTACACCTTC,CASSLGTQVYGYTF
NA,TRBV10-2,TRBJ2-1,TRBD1,TGCGCCAGCAAGGTCACAGGGGGTAGTAATGAGCAGTTCTTC,CASKVTGGSNEQFF
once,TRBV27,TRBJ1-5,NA,TGTGCCAGCAGAACCAGGGTTGGGCATCAGCCCCAGCATTTT,CASRTRVGHQPQHF
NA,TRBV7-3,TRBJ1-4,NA,TGTGCCATCCACCCGCGGGGAAGAGGGTTTGAAAAACTGTTTTTT,CAIHPRGRGFEKLFF
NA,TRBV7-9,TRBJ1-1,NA,TGTGCCAGCAGCCGTACCACAGTGAACACTGAAGCTTTCTTT,CASSRTTVNTEAFF
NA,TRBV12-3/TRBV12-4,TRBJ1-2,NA,TGTGCCAGCAGTTTACCCCGCCGGGGCTACACCTTC,CASSLPRRGYTF
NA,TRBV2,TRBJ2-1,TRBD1,TGTGCCAGCAGACAGGGGAAGGGCAATGAGCAGTTCTTC,CASRQGKGNEQFF
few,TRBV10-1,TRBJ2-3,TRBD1,TGCGCCAGCAGTGAAGGGACAGGGGTTTTTACGCAGTATTTT,CASSEGTGVFTQYF
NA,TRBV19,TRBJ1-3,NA,TGTGCCAGTGGCCGCGACACAACTGGAAACACCATATATTTT,CASGRDTTGNTIYF
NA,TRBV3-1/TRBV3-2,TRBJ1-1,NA,TGTGCCAGCAGACACGCCGGGGTTGGGACTGAAGCTTTCTTT,CASRHAGVGTEAFF
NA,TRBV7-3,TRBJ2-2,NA,TGTGCCAGCAGCTTAGAAAACAGGAACACCGGGGAGCTGTTTTTT,CASSLENRNTGELFF
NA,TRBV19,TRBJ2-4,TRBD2,TGTGCCAGTAGAATGGAGGGCGGGGGTGACATTCAGTACTTC,CASRMEGGGDIQYF
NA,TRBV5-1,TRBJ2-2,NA,TGCGCCAGCAGCTTGGGGAGGATCCTCACCGGGGAGCTGTTTTTT,CASSLGRILTGELFF
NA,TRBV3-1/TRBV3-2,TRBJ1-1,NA,TGTGCCAGCAGACCCTCGGACAAGCGGAACACTGAAGCTTTCTTT,CASRPSDKRNTEAFF
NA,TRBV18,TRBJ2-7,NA,TGTGCCAGCTCACCATCAACACCATCCTACGAGCAGTACTTC,CASSPSTPSYEQYF
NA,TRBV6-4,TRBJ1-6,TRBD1,TGTGCCAGCAGACTAACAGGGGGCAATTCACCCCTCCACTTT,CASRLTGGNSPLHF
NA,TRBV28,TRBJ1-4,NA,TGTGCCAGCACCACTCTGGGGCAGGGGAATGAAAAACTGTTTTTT,CASTTLGQGNEKLFF
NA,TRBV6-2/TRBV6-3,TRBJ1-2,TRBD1,TGTGCCAGCAGTCCCCAGACAGGGAGCTATGGCTACACCTTC,CASSPQTGSYGYTF
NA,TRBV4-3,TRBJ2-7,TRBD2,TGCGCCAGCAGCCCCGAACCGGGACTAGTCTCCTACGAGCAGTACTTC,CASSPEPGLVSYEQYF
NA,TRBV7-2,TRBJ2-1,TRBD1,TGTGCCAGCAGCTTACGACAGGGGCCAGGGTATGAGCAGTTCTTC,CASSLRQGPGYEQFF
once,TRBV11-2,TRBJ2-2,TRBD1,TGTGCCAGCAGCTTAGATCTGGTGGGACAGGGTAACGCCGGGGAGCTGTTTTTT,CASSLDLVGQGNAGELFF
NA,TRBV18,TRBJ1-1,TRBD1,TGTGCCAGCAAGCTCGACAGGGACACTGAAGCTTTCTTT,CASKLDRDTEAFF
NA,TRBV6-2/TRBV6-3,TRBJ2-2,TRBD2,TGTGCCAGCAGTGGGAGACTAGCTGTCGGGCCCGGGGAGCTGTTTTTT,CASSGRLAVGPGELFF
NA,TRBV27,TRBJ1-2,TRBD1,TGTGCCAGCAAACGACAGGGGCTGGACTATGGCTACACCTTC,CASKRQGLDYGYTF
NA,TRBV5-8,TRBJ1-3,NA,TGTGCCAGCAGCTCCAGGGTTCCTGGAAACACCATATATTTT,CASSSRVPGNTIYF
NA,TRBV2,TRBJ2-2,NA,TGTGCCAGCAGCGATAGCGGCGGGGAGCTGTTTTTT,CASSDSGGELFF
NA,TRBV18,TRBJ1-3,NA,TGTGCCAGCTTGGGGACAAGCTCTGGAAACACCATATATTTT,CASLGTSSGNTIYF
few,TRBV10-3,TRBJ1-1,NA,TGTGCCATCAGTGGGGGCCGCGGGGTAAACACTGAAGCTTTCTTT,CAISGGRGVNTEAFF
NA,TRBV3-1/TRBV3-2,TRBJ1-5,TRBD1,TGTGCCAGCAGCAACATCCGGGACAGCCCTAGCAATCAGCCCCAGCATTTT,CASSNIRDSPSNQPQHF
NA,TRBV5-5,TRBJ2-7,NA,TGTGCCAGCAGCTTGGGGACAAACTCCTACGAGCAGTACTTC,CASSLGTNSYEQYF
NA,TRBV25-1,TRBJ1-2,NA,TGTGCCAGCAGTGAATCCGGGGGGCCACTCCACTATGGCTACACCTTC,CASSESGGPLHYGYTF
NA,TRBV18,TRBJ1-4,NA,TGTGCCAGCTCATGGTCGGTCGGAGATGAAAAACTGTTTTTT,CASSWSVGDEKLFF
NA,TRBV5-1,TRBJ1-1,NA,TGCGCCAGCAGCTTGGCGGCCGACCCGGGTGACACTGAAGCTTTCTTT,CASSLAADPGDTEAFF
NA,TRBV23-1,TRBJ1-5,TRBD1,TGCGCCAGCAGTCTGTCTCGGGGGTGTCAGACAGGGAATAGCAATCAGCCCCAGCATTTT,CASSLSRGCQTGNSNQPQHF
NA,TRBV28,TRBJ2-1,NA,TGTGCCAGCAGTTTTTCCTTATCGCTGGGACTCAATGAGCAGTTCTTC,CASSFSLSLGLNEQFF
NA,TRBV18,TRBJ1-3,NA,TGTGCCAGCTCACAGGGGAACTCTGGAAACACCATATATTTT,CASSQGNSGNTIYF
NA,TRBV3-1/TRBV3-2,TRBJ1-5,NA,TGTGCCAGCAGCCAAGAATGGGGAGGGTGCTCCTCCAGGCAGCCCCAGCATTTT,CASSQEWGGCSSRQPQHF
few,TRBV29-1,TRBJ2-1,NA,TGCAGCGTCCGGACTTCGGGGGATGAGCAGTTCTTC,CSVRTSGDEQFF
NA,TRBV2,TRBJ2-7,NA,TGTGCCAGCAGTGGCCAGGGCTCTTCCTACGAGCAGTACTTC,CASSGQGSSYEQYF
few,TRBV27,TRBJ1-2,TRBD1,TGTGCCAGCAGTTTTCGGGCAGGGGGCGTAAATGGCTACACCTTC,CASSFRAGGVNGYTF
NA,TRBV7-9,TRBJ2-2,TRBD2,TGTGCCAGCAGCTCACTTCTAGCGGGAGGAAGGACCGGGGAGCTGTTTTTT,CASSSLLAGGRTGELFF
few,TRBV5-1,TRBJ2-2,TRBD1,TGCGCCAGCAGCAGGGACAGGGCACGACCGAACACCGGGGAGCTGTTTTTT,CASSRDRARPNTGELFF